The next 29 T cell receptor beta chains were all read from a single sample in a study of T cells of healthy individuals. Using its own MiXCR run on the 5' RACE reads, TCRdb lists one record per CDR3 protein. Of under 70,000 distinct CDR3 sequences listed, roughly 15% are singletons. These receptors were collected from a human donor in good health.

The table lists this clonotype with a few counts. This chain uses TRBV30 with TRBJ2-7; D perhaps matches TRBD2 (7 bases). The CDR3 is made up of 13 amino acids. CDR1 is GTSNPN and CDR2 is SVGIG in the germline V gene (reference sequence). Deletions cut 5 bases from V and 3 bases from J, with 14 bases between. CDR3 nucleotide sequence: TGTGCCTGGGGGGCGGGGGCTCGCTACGAGCAGTACTTC. This sequence encodes CAWGAGARYEQYF.

This rearrangement joins TRBV20-1 to TRBJ1-2, with D perhaps matching TRBD1 (6 bases). Germline V gives CDR1 DFQATT, CDR2 SNEGSKA (reference sequence). V lost 1 base and J lost 4, with 16 bases in between. The CDR3 runs 15 residues. The CDR3 here is CSARAKGQTLYGYTF. The CDR3 coding sequence is TGCAGTGCTAGAGCGAAAGGACAGACCCTCTATGGCTACACCTTC.

This clonotype occurred a few times. The chain joins TRBV9 to TRBJ1-2, with D tentatively TRBD1 (5 bases). V was trimmed by 1 base and J by 4 bases, leaving 23 bases between them. This CDR3 contains 18 residues. Germline CDR1 and CDR2: SGDLS and YYNGEE. The CDR3 spells CASSVNTGVEGSSYGYTF. The DNA for the CDR3 is TGTGCCAGCAGCGTAAACACGGGGGTCGAGGGGAGTAGCTATGGCTACACCTTC.

This clonotype was counted many times. This sequence joins TRBV15 and TRBJ1-3; TRBD1 aligns across 7 bases. Unmatched junction bases numbered 3, after V lost 2 bases and J lost 5 bases. The V gene's germline CDR1 is LNHNV and CDR2 YYDKDF (reference sequence). CDR3 length: 14 residues. The CDR3 DNA follows: TGTGCCACCAGCAGATCGACAGGGAGAAACACCATATATTTT. It yields the protein CATSRSTGRNTIYF.

This clonotype was observed a handful of times. The chain carries TRBV6-2 or TRBV6-3 and TRBJ1-1; 7 nucleotides line up with TRBD1. V trimming: 8 bases; J trimming: 1 base; junction bases outside the gene matches: 1. CDR1 is MNHEY, CDR2 SVGEGT, per germline. The CDR3 covers 12 residues. Here the CDR3 reads CASGTANTEAFF. CDR3 DNA: TGTGCCAGCGGGACAGCGAACACTGAAGCTTTCTTT.

The chain recombines TRBV10-3 with TRBJ1-5; D is unclear. Trimming removed 0 bases from V and 0 bases from J, with 6 bases in between. The CDR3 runs to 15 residues. Germline lookup yields CDR1 ENHRY and CDR2 SYGVKD. The CDR3 DNA follows: TGTGCCATCAGTGAGTCGGCAGATAGCAATCAGCCCCAGCATTTT. Residues: CAISESADSNQPQHF.

This clonotype was picked up a small number of times. This chain uses TRBV7-2 with TRBJ2-1; 8 bases match TRBD1. This CDR3 has 16 amino acids. J was trimmed by 1 base and V by 5 bases; bases with no gene match: 7. Germline V gene sequence: CDR1 SGHTA, CDR2 FQGNSA. CDR3 sequence: CASSIIRQGSYNEQFF. The CDR3 DNA reads as TGTGCCAGCAGCATCATTCGACAGGGGTCCTACAATGAGCAGTTCTTC.

The chain joins TRBV27 to TRBJ2-7, with D hard to call. V dropped 8 bases and J dropped 5 bases, with 16 bases sitting between them. CDR1 is MNHEY and CDR2 is SMNVEV in the germline V gene (reference sequence). The CDR3 runs to 13 residues. This CDR3 is CASGWTSVDEQYF. In DNA form, the CDR3 reads TGTGCCAGCGGTTGGACCTCGGTCGACGAGCAGTACTTC.

J is TRBJ2-7 and V is TRBV30; TRBD2 matches 11 bases. Trimming at V came to 1 base and at J to 4 bases, leaving 3 bases not matched to a gene. CDR3 length: 14 amino acids. CDR1 and CDR2 (germline): GTSNPN, SVGIG (reference sequence). The CDR3 nucleotides are TGTGCCTGGAGTGGAACTAGCGGGGGTTACGAGCAGTACTTC. Its protein is CAWSGTSGGYEQYF.

This clonotype was picked up a small number of times. The rearrangement uses TRBV5-1 and TRBJ1-1; 8 positions match TRBD1. Per germline, CDR1 SGHRS and CDR2 YFSETQ. The CDR3 contains 12 residues. V trimming: 6 bases; J trimming: 11 bases; junction bases outside the gene matches: 9. Here the CDR3 reads CASISGTGFAFF. CDR3 DNA: TGCGCCAGCATTTCCGGGACAGGCTTTGCTTTCTTT.

The J gene is TRBJ2-1, the V gene TRBV7-9; 8 positions agree with TRBD1. This CDR3 is 14 amino acids long. Germline V gives CDR1 SEHNR, CDR2 FQNEAQ (reference sequence). V shed 8 bases, J shed 4 bases, and the junction held 7 bases outside the gene matches. As DNA, the CDR3 is TGTGCCAGCCAGAGGACAGGGACATACAATGAGCAGTTCTTC. Protein sequence: CASQRTGTYNEQFF.

The rearrangement links TRBV19 to TRBJ2-3; a weak D match, TRBD1 (6 bases). CDR3 length equals 13 residues. V was pared by 5 bases and J by 4 bases, with 10 bases between. Germline loops: CDR1 LNHDA, CDR2 SQIVND (reference sequence). This CDR3 is CASSSTGPDTQYF. DNA for the CDR3: TGTGCCAGTAGTTCAACAGGGCCAGATACGCAGTATTTT.

This sequence joins TRBV7-3 and TRBJ2-2, with D possibly TRBD2 on 7 matching bases. Deletions cut 0 bases from V and 6 bases from J, with 8 bases between. The length of the CDR3 is 14 residues. Germline V gene data show CDR1 as SGHTA and CDR2 as FQGTGA. CDR3 amino acids: CASSLTGGPGELFF. The DNA for the CDR3 is TGTGCCAGCAGCTTAACCGGGGGGCCCGGGGAGCTGTTTTTT. Variable domain in full (rest from reference TRBV7-3 and TRBJ2-2): GAGVSQTPSNKVTEKGKYVELRCDPISGHTALYWYRQSLGQGPEFLIYFQGTGAADDSGLPNDRFFAVRPEGSVSTLKIQRTERGDSAVYLCASSLTGGPGELFFGEGSRLTVL.

This clonotype was seen ten or more times. The V gene is TRBV6-2 or TRBV6-3, the J gene TRBJ1-1; D ambiguous. CDR1 and CDR2 (germline): MNHEY, SVGEGT. CDR3 size: 13 residues. Trimming left V 6 bases short and J 7 bases short, with 15 bases between. The CDR3 bases are TGTGCCAGCAGGTCGGTTGGTGGCGTTGAAGCTTTCTTT. Translation: CASRSVGGVEAFF.

This clonotype was counted many times. V gene TRBV7-2 combines with J gene TRBJ2-3; D may be TRBD1 (5 bases). V dropped 1 base and J dropped 8 bases, with 10 bases sitting between them. The germline V gene has CDR1 SGHTA and CDR2 FQGNSA. The CDR3 has 13 residues. The CDR3 nucleotides read TGTGCCAGCAGCTTAGTAGGGGTCGGTACGCAGTATTTT. Protein sequence: CASSLVGVGTQYF. The whole variable domain, filled in from reference TRBV7-2 and TRBJ2-3, reads GAGVSQSPSNKVTEKGKDVELRCDPISGHTALYWYRQSLGQGLEFLIYFQGNSAPDKSGLPSDRFSAERTGGSVSTLTIQRTQQEDSAVYLCASSLVGVGTQYFGPGTRLTVL.

This clonotype was picked up many times. The genes are TRBV2 and TRBJ2-1; no definite D call. The CDR3 sequence is 13 residues long. Germline loops: CDR1 SNHLY, CDR2 FYNNEI. Trimming took 7 bases from V and 6 from J, leaving 13 bases between them. The CDR3 coding sequence is TGTGCCAGCATGAGGATAGCCAGCAATGAGCAGTTCTTC. As protein: CASMRIASNEQFF.

This clonotype was recorded many times. This rearrangement joins TRBV20-1 to TRBJ2-2; D remains ambiguous. Germline values: CDR1 DFQATT, CDR2 SNEGSKA (reference sequence). The CDR3 covers 13 residues. The V end was cut by 2 bases, the J end by 0 bases, with 4 bases between. The CDR3 nucleotides read TGCAGTGCTAGACTTTCGAACACCGGGGAGCTGTTTTTT. Its translation: CSARLSNTGELFF.

A few counts support this clonotype. Here the CDR3 reads CSARGSPGPGDTGELFF. As DNA, the CDR3 is TGCAGTGCTAGAGGGTCGCCGGGACCTGGAGACACCGGGGAGCTGTTTTTT. The chain carries TRBV20-1 and TRBJ2-2; D is possibly TRBD1 or TRBD2 (5 bases each). The CDR3 covers 17 residues. Germline-derived CDR1 and CDR2 are DFQATT and SNEGSKA (reference sequence). Trimming left V 1 base short and J 3 bases short, with 18 bases between.

At least ten counts were recorded for this clonotype. The chain employs TRBV7-2 and TRBJ2-7; TRBD1 matches at 8 bases. With V trimmed by 4 bases and J by 3 bases, 5 bases remained unmatched. CDR1 is SGHTA, CDR2 FQGNSA, per germline. This CDR3 spans 14 amino acids. The CDR3 reads CASSSDRGFYEQYF. CDR3 nucleotide sequence: TGTGCCAGCAGCTCTGACAGGGGCTTCTACGAGCAGTACTTC.

This clonotype was recorded a few times. V gene TRBV7-2 combines with J gene TRBJ2-3; 10 bases are shared with TRBD2. This CDR3 comprises 15 residues. Germline CDR1 SGHTA, CDR2 FQGNSA. Losses at the gene ends were 5 bases for V and 5 bases for J; bases not matched to a gene: 7. CDR3 sequence (DNA): TGTGCCAGCAGCCTCACCGGGACTAGCGAAGATACGCAGTATTTT. Translation: CASSLTGTSEDTQYF.

This clonotype occurred a few times. This rearrangement joins TRBV5-1 to TRBJ2-7; D is ambiguous. This CDR3 is 12 amino acids long. Per germline, CDR1 SGHRS and CDR2 YFSETQ. Deletions cut 1 base from V and 6 bases from J, with 8 bases between. DNA for the CDR3: TGCGCCAGCAGCTTGAGTAGGGCCGAGCAGTACTTC. This gives the protein CASSLSRAEQYF. The variable domain in full, with the rest retrieved from reference TRBV5-1 and TRBJ2-7, is KAGVTQTPRYLIKTRGQQVTLSCSPISGHRSVSWYQQTPGQGLQFLFEYFSETQRNKGNFPGRFSGRQFSNSRSEMNVSTLELGDSALYLCASSLSRAEQYFGPGTRLTVT.

This chain connects TRBV11-2 to TRBJ2-5, with unresolved D. This CDR3 has 14 residues. Per the germline V gene, CDR1 is SGHAT and CDR2 is FQNNGV. With 2 bases removed from V and 6 bases from J, the gap between germline ends came to 13 bases. CDR3: CASSLSAILQTQYF. CDR3 bases: TGTGCCAGCAGCTTATCAGCGATACTACAGACCCAGTACTTC.

This clonotype was recorded a few times. The chain joins TRBV7-2 to TRBJ2-3, with TRBD2 matching over 14 bases. The germline gives CDR1 SGHTA, CDR2 FQGNSA. V was pared by 5 bases and J by 5 bases, with 9 bases of the junction left unmatched. The CDR3 runs to 17 residues. The CDR3 region is CASSPPTSGGARDTQYF. The CDR3 DNA reads TGTGCCAGCAGCCCCCCGACTAGCGGGGGGGCAAGAGATACGCAGTATTTT.

This clonotype showed up many times. V and J are TRBV15 and TRBJ2-5, with 8 bases matching TRBD1. V lost 3 bases to trimming and J lost 1 base; unmatched junction nucleotides: 1. The germline CDR1 and CDR2 sequences are LNHNV and YYDKDF (reference sequence). The CDR3 totals 14 residues. DNA of the CDR3: TGTGCCACCAGCAGCGGACAGGGCCAAGAGACCCAGTACTTC. It translates to CATSSGQGQETQYF.

This clonotype was seen ten or more times. The chain has TRBV29-1 and TRBJ2-5; D is possibly TRBD1 or TRBD2 (6 bases each). CDR1 is SQVTM, CDR2 ANQGSEA, per germline. The CDR3 extends over 13 amino acids. V was trimmed by 6 bases and J by 4 bases, leaving 15 bases between them. CDR3 loop: CSVTARGGETQYF. CDR3 in DNA: TGCAGCGTGACGGCCAGGGGAGGAGAGACCCAGTACTTC.

J is TRBJ1-1 and V is TRBV7-9, with D possibly matching TRBD1 (6 bases). The V end was cut by 5 bases, the J end by 7 bases, with 17 bases between. In germline, CDR1 is SEHNR, CDR2 FQNEAQ (reference sequence). This CDR3 has 14 residues. The CDR3 DNA reads TGTGCCAGCAGCCACGGGGGAGGGGGTAGTGAAGCTTTCTTT. Its translation: CASSHGGGGSEAFF.

The chain carries TRBV6-5 and TRBJ1-5, with D uncertain. With 0 bases removed from V and 7 bases from J, the gap between germline ends came to 13 bases. The CDR3 runs 15 residues. CDR1 is MNHEY, CDR2 SVGAGI, per germline. CDR3 loop: CASSYSWGTEQPQHF. CDR3 coding DNA: TGTGCCAGCAGTTACTCGTGGGGAACGGAACAGCCCCAGCATTTT.

In this sample, this clonotype turned up many times. This sequence joins TRBV3-1 and TRBJ1-5; D uncertain. Per germline, CDR1 LGHDT and CDR2 YNNKEL (reference sequence). The CDR3 extends over 13 amino acids. With 2 bases removed from V and 7 bases from J, the gap between germline ends came to 9 bases. The CDR3 here is CASSQIKGQPQHF. CDR3 sequence (DNA): TGTGCCAGCAGCCAAATAAAAGGCCAGCCCCAGCATTTT.

This clonotype came up many times. The rearrangement joins TRBV12-3 or TRBV12-4 to TRBJ2-5; 8 nucleotides agree with TRBD1. The trim removed 2 bases at V and 4 bases at J, leaving 3 bases unmatched. The CDR3 is 14 amino acids. CDR3 nucleotide sequence: TGTGCCAGCAGTTTATCGGGACAGGCAGAGACCCAGTACTTC. Its protein product is CASSLSGQAETQYF.